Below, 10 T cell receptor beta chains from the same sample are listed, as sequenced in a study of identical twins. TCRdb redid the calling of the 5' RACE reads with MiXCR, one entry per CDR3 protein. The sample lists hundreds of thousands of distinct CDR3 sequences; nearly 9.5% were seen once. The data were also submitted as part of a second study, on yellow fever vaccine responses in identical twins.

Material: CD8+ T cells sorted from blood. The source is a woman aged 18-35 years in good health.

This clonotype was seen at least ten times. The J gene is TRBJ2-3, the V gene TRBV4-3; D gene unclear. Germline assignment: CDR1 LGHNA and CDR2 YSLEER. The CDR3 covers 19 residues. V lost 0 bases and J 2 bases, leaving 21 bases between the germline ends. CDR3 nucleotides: TGCGCCAGCAGCCAAGATGGGCCTTTGAGAGAATATAACACAGATACGCAGTATTTT. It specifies CASSQDGPLREYNTDTQYF.

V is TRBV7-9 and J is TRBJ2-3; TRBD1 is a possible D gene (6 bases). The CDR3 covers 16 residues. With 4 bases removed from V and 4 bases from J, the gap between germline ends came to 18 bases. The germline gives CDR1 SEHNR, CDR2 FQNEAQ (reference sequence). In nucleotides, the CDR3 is TGTGCCAGCAGCTACACCGGCAGGGGAAGCGCAGATACGCAGTATTTT. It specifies CASSYTGRGSADTQYF. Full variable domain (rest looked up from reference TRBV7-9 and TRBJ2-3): DTGVSQNPRHKITKRGQNVTFRCDPISEHNRLYWYRQTLGQGPEFLTYFQNEAQLEKSRLLSDRFSAERPKGSFSTLEIQRTEQGDSAMYLCASSYTGRGSADTQYFGPGTRLTVL.

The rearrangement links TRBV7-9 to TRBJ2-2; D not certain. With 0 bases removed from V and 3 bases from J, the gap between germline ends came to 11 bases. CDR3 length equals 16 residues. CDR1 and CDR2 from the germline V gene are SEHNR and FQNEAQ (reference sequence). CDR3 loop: CASSLAGIEDTGELFF. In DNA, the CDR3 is TGTGCCAGCAGCTTAGCGGGGATAGAGGACACCGGGGAGCTGTTTTTT.

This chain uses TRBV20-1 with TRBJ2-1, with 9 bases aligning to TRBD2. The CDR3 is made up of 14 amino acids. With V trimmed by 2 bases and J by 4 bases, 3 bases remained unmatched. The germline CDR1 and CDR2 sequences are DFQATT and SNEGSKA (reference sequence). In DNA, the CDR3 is TGCAGTGCTAGAACGACTAGCGGTTACAATGAGCAGTTCTTC. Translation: CSARTTSGYNEQFF.

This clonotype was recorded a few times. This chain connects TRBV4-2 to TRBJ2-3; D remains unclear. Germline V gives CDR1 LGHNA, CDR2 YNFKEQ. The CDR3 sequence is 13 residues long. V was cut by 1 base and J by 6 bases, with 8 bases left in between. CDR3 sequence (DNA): TGTGCCAGCAGCCAAGGCTTAGTGGATACGCAGTATTTT. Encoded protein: CASSQGLVDTQYF.

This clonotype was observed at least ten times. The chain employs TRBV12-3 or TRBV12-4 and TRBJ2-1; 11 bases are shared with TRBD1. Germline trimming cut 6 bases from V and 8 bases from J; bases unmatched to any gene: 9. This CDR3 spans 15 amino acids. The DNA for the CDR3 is TGTGCCAGCAGCCAAGGACAGGGGGCTGGCGATGAGCAGTTCTTC. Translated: CASSQGQGAGDEQFF.

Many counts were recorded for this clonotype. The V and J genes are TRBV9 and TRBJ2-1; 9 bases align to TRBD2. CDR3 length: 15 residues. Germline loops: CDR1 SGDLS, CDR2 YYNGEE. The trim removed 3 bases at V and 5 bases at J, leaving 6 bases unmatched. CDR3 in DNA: TGTGCCAGCAGCGCTCCCGGGACTAGCCACAATGAGCAGTTCTTC. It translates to CASSAPGTSHNEQFF.

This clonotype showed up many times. The DNA of the CDR3 is TGTGCCAGCAGCGTAGGGCAGTTCCCTGGAAACACCATATATTTT. Translated, it gives CASSVGQFPGNTIYF. The chain links TRBV9 to TRBJ1-3, with unresolved D. The CDR3 has 15 residues. Per the germline V gene, CDR1 is SGDLS and CDR2 is YYNGEE. Trimming left V 0 bases short and J 2 bases short, with 9 bases between. The full variable domain, completed using reference TRBV9 and TRBJ1-3, is DSGVTQTPKHLITATGQRVTLRCSPRSGDLSVYWYQQSLDQGLQFLIQYYNGEERAKGNILERFSAQQFPDLHSELNLSSLELGDSALYFCASSVGQFPGNTIYFGEGSWLTVV.

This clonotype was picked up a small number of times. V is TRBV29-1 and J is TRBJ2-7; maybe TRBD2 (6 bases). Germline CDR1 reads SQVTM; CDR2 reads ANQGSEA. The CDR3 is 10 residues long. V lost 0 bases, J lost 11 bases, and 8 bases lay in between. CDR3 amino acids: CSVEDREEYF. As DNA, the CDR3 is TGCAGCGTTGAAGACAGGGAGGAGTACTTC.

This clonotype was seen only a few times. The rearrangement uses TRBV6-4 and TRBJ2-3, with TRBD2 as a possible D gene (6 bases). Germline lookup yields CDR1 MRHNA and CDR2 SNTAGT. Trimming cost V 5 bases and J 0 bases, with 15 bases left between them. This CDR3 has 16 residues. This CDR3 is CASSPPGGASTDTQYF. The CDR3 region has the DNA TGTGCCAGCAGTCCCCCCGGGGGTGCTAGCACAGATACGCAGTATTTT.